This T cell receptor beta chain was profiled in a study of blood T cell repertoires in COVID-19. CDR1 SGHVS and CDR2 FQNEAQ come from the germline V gene. This CDR3 comprises 16 residues. Trimming removed 3 bases at V and 0 bases at J, with 11 bases between. Clones were read by immunoSEQ multiplex PCR, and TCRdb kept only the in-frame ones, dropping some. Of hundreds of thousands of clones listed, approximately 86% are singletons. Those enrolled, adults aged roughly 18 to 90 years, came from around 25 US areas. V usage is TRBV7-8 and J usage is TRBJ2-2; possible D gene TRBD2, 5 bases. This TCR derives from a woman in her sixties or seventies who had recovered from COVID-19. Sequencing was performed on PBMCs or T cells enriched from blood (not recorded which). This CDR3 reads CASSFGIPPNTGELFF. The CDR3 nucleotides are TGTGCCAGCAGCTTCGGGATACCCCCGAACACCGGGGAGCTGTTTTTT. Full variable domain (remainder filled in from reference TRBV7-8 and TRBJ2-2): GAGVSQSPRYKVAKRGQDVALRCDPISGHVSLFWYQQALGQGPEFLTYFQNEAQLDKSGLPSDRFFAERPEGSVSTLKIQRTQQEDSAVYLCASSFGIPPNTGELFFGEGSRLTVL.